This T cell receptor beta chain was captured in a study of blood T cells in healthy people across ages. Background on the study: Template switching retrieved approximately one barcoded beta molecule for each two T cells.

Together with a sample-barcoded 5' primer, a J-beta primer mix was included in a second PCR lasting roughly 6 to 12 cycles. Each cDNA molecule received a tag from a template-switch adaptor that had 12 random nucleotides. Each of the samples gave a minimum of 2.5 million paired-end reads that contained CDR3. One entry per CDR3 protein results from TCRdb running MiXCR on the 5' RACE reads. In the table there are about 1 million distinct CDR3 sequences, under 55% of which are singletons. The sequence was obtained from a woman in her sixties or seventies in good health. Sequenced sample: blood.

CDR3 amino acids: CARGGDKGGTDTQYF. DNA of the CDR3: TGTGCCAGGGGGGGGGACAAGGGAGGCACAGATACGCAGTATTTT. V and J are TRBV2 and TRBJ2-3, with D tentatively TRBD2 (7 bases). Trimming cost V 9 bases and J 1 base, with 17 bases left between them. This CDR3 is built from 15 residues. The germline gives CDR1 SNHLY, CDR2 FYNNEI.